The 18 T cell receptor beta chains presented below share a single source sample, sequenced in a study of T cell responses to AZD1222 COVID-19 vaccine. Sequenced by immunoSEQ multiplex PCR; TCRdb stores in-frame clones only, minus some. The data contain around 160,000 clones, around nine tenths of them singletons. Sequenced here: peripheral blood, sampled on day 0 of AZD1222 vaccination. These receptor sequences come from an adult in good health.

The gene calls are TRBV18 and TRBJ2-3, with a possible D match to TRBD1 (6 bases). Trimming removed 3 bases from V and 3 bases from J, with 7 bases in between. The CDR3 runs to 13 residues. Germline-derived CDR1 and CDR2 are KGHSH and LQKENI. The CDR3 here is CASSPDSTDTQYF. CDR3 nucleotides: TGTGCCAGCTCACCGGACAGTACAGATACGCAGTATTTT.

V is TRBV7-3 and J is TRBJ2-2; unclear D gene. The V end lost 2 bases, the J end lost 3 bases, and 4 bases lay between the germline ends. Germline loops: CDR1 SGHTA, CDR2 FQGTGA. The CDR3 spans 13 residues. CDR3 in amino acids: CASSLWDTGELFF. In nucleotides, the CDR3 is TGTGCCAGCAGCTTATGGGACACCGGGGAGCTGTTTTTT.

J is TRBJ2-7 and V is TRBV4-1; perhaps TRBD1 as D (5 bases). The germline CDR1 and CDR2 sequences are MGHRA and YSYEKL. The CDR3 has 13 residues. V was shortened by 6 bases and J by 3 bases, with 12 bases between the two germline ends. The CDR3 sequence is CASSADRNYEQYF. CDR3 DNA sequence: TGCGCCAGCAGTGCCGACAGAAACTACGAGCAGTACTTC.

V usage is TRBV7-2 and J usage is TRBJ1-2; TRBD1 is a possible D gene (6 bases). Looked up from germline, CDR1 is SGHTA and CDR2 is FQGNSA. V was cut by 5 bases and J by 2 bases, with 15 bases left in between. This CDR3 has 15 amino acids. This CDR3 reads CASSLGAGTNYGYTF. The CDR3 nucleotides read TGTGCCAGCAGCCTGGGGGCGGGGACAAACTATGGCTACACCTTC.

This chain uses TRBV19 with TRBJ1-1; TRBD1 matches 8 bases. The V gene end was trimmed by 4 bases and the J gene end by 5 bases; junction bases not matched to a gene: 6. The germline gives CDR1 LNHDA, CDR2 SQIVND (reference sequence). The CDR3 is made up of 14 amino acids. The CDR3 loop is CASSTRTGLTEAFF. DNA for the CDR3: TGTGCCAGTAGTACACGGACAGGGTTGACTGAAGCTTTCTTT.

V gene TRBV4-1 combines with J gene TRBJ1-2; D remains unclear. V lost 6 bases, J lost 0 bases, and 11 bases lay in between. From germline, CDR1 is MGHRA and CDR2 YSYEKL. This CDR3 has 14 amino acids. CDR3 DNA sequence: TGCGCCAGCAGAAGTCCGGGATCTAACTATGGCTACACCTTC. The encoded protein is CASRSPGSNYGYTF.

This chain's CDR3 is CAWSNRGEQFF. For the CDR3, the DNA is TGTGCCTGGAGTAATCGTGGGGAGCAGTTCTTC. The chain employs TRBV30 and TRBJ2-1; D gene ambiguous. Germline CDR1 GTSNPN, CDR2 SVGIG (reference sequence). Between the trimmed V and J ends, which lost 2 bases and 10 bases, there was a span of 9 bases. The CDR3 spans 11 residues.

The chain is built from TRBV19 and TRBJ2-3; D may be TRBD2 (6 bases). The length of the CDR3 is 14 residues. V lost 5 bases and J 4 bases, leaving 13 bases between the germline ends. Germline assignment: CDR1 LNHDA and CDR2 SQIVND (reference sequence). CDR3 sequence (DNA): TGTGCCAGTAGTTCGAGGGAGGCCCCAGATACGCAGTATTTT. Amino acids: CASSSREAPDTQYF.

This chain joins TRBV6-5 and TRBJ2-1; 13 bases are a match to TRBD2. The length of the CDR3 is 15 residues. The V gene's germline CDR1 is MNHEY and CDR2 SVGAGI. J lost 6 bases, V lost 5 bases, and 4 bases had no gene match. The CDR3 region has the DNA TGTGCCAGCAGTAGGACTAGCGGGGGTGTCAATGAGCAGTTCTTC. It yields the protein CASSRTSGGVNEQFF.

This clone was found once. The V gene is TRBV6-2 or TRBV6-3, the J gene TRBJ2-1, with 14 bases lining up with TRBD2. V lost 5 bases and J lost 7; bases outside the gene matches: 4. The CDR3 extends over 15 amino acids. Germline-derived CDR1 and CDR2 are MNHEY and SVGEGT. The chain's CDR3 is CASSRTSGGSNEQFF. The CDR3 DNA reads TGTGCCAGCAGTCGGACTAGCGGGGGGAGTAATGAGCAGTTCTTC.

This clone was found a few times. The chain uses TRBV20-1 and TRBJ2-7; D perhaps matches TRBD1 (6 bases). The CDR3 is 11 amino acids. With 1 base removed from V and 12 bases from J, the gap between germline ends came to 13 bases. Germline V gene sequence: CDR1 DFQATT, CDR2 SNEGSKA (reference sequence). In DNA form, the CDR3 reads TGCAGTGCTAGAGTACAGAGGGGGATGTACTTC. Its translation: CSARVQRGMYF.

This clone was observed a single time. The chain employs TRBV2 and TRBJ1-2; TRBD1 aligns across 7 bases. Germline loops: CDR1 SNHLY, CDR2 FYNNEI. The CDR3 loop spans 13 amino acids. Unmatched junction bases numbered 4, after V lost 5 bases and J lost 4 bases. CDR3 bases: TGTGCCAGCAGTAGGGACAGCATCTATGGCTACACCTTC. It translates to CASSRDSIYGYTF.

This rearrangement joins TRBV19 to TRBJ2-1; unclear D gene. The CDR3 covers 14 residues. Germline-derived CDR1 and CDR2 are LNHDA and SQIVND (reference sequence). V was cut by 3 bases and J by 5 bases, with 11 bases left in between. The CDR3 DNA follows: TGTGCCAGTAGTATCGAGGAGATACACAATGAGCAGTTCTTC. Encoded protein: CASSIEEIHNEQFF.

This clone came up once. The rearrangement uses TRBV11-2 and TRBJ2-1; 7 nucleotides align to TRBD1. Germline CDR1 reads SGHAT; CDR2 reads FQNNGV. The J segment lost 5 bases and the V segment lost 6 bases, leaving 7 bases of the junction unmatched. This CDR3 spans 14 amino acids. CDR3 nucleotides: TGTGCCAGCAGGGGACAGAAACTCAACAATGAGCAGTTCTTC. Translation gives CASRGQKLNNEQFF. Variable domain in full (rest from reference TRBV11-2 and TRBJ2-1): EAGVAQSPRYKIIEKRQSVAFWCNPISGHATLYWYQQILGQGPKLLIQFQNNGVVDDSQLPKDRFSAERLKGVDSTLKIQPAKLEDSAVYLCASRGQKLNNEQFFGPGTRLTVL.

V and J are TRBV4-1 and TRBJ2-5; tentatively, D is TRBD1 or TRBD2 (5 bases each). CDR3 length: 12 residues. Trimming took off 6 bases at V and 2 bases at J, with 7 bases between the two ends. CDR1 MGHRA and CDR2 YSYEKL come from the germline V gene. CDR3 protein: CASRGPQETQYF. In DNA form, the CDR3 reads TGCGCCAGCAGGGGACCTCAAGAGACCCAGTACTTC.

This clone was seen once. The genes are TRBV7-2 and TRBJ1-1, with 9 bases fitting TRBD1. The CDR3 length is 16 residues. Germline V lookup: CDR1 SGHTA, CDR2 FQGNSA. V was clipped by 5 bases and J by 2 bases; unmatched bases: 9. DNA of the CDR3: TGTGCCAGCAGCCCGGACAGGGGAGTACACAACACTGAAGCTTTCTTT. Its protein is CASSPDRGVHNTEAFF. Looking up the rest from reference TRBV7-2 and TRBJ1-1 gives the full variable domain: GAGVSQSPSNKVTEKGKDVELRCDPISGHTALYWYRQSLGQGLEFLIYFQGNSAPDKSGLPSDRFSAERTGGSVSTLTIQRTQQEDSAVYLCASSPDRGVHNTEAFFGQGTRLTVV.

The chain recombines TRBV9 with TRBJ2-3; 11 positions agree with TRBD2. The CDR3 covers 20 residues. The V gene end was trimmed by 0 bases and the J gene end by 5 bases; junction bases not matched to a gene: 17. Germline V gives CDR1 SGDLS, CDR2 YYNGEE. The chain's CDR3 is CASSVDGRLAVAGGRDTQYF. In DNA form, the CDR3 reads TGTGCCAGCAGCGTAGATGGGAGACTCGCCGTAGCGGGGGGGCGAGATACGCAGTATTTT. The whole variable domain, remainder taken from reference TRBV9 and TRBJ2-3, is DSGVTQTPKHLITATGQRVTLRCSPRSGDLSVYWYQQSLDQGLQFLIQYYNGEERAKGNILERFSAQQFPDLHSELNLSSLELGDSALYFCASSVDGRLAVAGGRDTQYFGPGTRLTVL.

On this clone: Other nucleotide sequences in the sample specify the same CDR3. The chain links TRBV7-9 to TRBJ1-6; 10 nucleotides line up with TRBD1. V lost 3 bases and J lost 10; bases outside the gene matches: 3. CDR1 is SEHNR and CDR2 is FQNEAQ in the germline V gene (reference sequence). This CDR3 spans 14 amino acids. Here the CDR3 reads CASSFGQGGSPLHF. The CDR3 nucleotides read TGTGCCAGCAGCTTCGGACAGGGGGGGTCACCCCTCCACTTT.